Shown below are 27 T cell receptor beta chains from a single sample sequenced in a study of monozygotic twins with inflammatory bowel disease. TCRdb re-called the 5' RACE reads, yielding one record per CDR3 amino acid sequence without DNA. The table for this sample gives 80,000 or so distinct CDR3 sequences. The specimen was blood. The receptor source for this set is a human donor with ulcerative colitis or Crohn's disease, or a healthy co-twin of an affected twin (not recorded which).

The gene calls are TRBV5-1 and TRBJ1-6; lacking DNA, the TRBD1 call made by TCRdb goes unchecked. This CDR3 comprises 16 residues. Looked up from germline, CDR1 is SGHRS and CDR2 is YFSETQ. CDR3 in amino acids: CASSSTQGARNSPLHF.

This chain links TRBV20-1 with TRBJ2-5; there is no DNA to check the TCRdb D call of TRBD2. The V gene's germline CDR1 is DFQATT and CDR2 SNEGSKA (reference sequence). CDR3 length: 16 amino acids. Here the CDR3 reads CSSSHVGSGGVETQYF.

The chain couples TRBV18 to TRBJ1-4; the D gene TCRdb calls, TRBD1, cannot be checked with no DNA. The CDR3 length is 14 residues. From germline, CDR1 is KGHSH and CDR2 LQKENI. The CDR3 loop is CASSPLLSHEKLFF.

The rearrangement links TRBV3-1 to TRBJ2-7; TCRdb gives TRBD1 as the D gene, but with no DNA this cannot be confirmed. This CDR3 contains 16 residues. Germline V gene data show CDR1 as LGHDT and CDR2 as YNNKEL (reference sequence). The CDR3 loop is CASSQEPGDLIYEQYF.

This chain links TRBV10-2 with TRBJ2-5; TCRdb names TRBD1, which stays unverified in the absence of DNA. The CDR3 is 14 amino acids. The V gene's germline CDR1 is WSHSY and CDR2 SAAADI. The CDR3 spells CASSEFPLQETQYF.

CDR3 loop: CASSPDGQTYEQYF. V usage is TRBV18 and J usage is TRBJ2-7; with no DNA, the TCRdb D assignment of TRBD1 cannot be verified. This CDR3 comprises 14 residues. Per the germline V gene, CDR1 is KGHSH and CDR2 is LQKENI.

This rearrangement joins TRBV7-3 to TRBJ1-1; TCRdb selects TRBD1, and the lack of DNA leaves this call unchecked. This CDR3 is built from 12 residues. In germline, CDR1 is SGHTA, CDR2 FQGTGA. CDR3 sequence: CASSPGAAVAFF. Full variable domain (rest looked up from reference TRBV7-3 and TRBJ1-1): GAGVSQTPSNKVTEKGKYVELRCDPISGHTALYWYRQSLGQGPEFLIYFQGTGAADDSGLPNDRFFAVRPEGSVSTLKIQRTERGDSAVYLCASSPGAAVAFFGQGTRLTVV.

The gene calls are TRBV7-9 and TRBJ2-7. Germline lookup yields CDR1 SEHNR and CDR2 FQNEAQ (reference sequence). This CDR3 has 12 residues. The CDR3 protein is CASSLGLREQYF.

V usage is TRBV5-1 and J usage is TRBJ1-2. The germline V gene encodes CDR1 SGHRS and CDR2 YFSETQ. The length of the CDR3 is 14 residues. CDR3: CASSAMTAYYGYTF.

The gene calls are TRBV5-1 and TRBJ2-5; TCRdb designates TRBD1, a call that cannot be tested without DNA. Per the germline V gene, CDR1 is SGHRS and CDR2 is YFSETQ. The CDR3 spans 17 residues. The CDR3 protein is CASSLVAPRGLGETQYF.

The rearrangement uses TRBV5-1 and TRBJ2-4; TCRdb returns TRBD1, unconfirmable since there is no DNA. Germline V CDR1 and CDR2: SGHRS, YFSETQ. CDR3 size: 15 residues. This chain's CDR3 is CASSLSGTGWDIQYF.

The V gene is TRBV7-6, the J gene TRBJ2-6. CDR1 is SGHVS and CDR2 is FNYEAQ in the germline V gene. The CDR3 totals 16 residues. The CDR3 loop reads CASSLAPHSGANVLTF. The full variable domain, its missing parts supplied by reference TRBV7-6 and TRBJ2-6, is GAGVSQSPRYKVTKRGQDVALRCDPISGHVSLYWYRQALGQGPEFLTYFNYEAQQDKSGLPNDRFSAERPEGSISTLTIQRTEQRDSAMYRCASSLAPHSGANVLTFGAGSRLTVL.

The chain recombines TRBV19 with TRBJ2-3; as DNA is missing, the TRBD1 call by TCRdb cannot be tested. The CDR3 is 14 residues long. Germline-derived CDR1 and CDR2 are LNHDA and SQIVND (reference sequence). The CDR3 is CASSTFGQRDTQYF.

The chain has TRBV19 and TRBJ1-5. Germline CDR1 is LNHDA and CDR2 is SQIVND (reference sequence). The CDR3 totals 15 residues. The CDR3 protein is CASSPSGFGNQPQHF.

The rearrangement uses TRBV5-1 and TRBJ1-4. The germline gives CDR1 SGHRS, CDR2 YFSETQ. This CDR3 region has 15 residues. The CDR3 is CASRKGMRTNEKLFF.

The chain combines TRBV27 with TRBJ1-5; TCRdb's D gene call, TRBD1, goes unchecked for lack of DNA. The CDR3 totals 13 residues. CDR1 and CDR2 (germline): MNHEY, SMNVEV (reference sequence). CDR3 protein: CASSLEAGQPQHF.

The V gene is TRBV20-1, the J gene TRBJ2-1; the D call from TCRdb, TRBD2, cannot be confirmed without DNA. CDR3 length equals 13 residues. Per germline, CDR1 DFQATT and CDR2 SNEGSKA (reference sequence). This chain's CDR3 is CSASPGTSDLQFF.

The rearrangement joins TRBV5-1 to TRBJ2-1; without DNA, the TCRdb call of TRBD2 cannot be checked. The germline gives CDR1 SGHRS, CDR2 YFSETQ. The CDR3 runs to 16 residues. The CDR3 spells CASSPLLASGVGEQFF.

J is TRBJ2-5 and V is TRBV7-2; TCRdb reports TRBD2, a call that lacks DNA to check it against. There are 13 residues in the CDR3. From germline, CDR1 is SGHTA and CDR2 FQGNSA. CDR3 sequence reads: CASSPPPEETQYF.

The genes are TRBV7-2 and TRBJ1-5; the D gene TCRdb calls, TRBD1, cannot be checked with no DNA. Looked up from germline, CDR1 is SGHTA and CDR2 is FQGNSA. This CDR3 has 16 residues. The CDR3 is CASSLAPWDSLAPQHF.

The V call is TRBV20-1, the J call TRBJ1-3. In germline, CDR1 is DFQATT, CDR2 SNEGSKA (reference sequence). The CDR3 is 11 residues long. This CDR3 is CSAPDGNTIYF.

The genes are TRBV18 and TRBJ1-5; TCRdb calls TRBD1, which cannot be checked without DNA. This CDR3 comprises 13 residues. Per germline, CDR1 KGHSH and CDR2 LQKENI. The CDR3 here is CASRRQADQPQHF.

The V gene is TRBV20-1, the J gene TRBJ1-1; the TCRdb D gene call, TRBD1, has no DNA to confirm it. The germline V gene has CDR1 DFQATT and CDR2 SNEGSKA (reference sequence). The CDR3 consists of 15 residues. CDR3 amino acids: CSASQNGAGNTEAFF.

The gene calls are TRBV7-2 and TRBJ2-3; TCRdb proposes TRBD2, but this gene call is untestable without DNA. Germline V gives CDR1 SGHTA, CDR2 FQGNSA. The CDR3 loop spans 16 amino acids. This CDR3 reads CASSFNGLAGGGTQYF.

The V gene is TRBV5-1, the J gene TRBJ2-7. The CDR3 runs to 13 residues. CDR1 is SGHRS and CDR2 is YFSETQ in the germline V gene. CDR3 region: CASSLASQVEQYF. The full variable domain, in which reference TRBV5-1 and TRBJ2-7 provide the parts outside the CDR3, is KAGVTQTPRYLIKTRGQQVTLSCSPISGHRSVSWYQQTPGQGLQFLFEYFSETQRNKGNFPGRFSGRQFSNSRSEMNVSTLELGDSALYLCASSLASQVEQYFGPGTRLTVT.

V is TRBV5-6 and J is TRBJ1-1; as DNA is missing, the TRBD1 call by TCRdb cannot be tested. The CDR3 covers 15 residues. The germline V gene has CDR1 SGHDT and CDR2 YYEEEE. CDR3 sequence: CASSRRATGLTEAFF. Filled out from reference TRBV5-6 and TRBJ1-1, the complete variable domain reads DAGVTQSPTHLIKTRGQQVTLRCSPKSGHDTVSWYQQALGQGPQFIFQYYEEEERQRGNFPDRFSGHQFPNYSSELNVNALLLGDSALYLCASSRRATGLTEAFFGQGTRLTVV.

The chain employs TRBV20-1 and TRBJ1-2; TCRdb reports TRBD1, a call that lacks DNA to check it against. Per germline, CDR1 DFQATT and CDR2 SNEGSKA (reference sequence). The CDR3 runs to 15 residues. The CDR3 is CSAPWGGLANYGYTF.